These 18 T cell receptor beta chains originate from one sample sequenced in a study of shared clonotypes between healthy human individuals. TCRdb's copy holds only in-frame clones and misses some; the assay was immunoSEQ multiplex PCR. This sample has 2 million to 2.5 million clones; around 95% occur once, and the top ten carry roughly 0.13%. Sequencing was done on a sample of naive CD4+ T cells sorted from blood. Subset: CD45RA+ positively selected. The receptors come from a man aged 18 to 29 in good health.

The chain carries TRBV30 and TRBJ1-2; D not resolved. The CDR3 consists of 11 residues. Per the germline V gene, CDR1 is GTSNPN and CDR2 is SVGIG (reference sequence). V was trimmed by 3 bases and J by 7 bases, leaving 9 bases between them. The CDR3 here is CAWRGNGGYTF. Written as DNA, the CDR3 is TGTGCCTGGAGGGGTAATGGTGGCTACACCTTC.

This clone was seen once. The gene calls are TRBV4-1 and TRBJ2-5; 8 bases line up with TRBD2. CDR1 is MGHRA, CDR2 YSYEKL, per germline. V was clipped by 0 bases and J by 4 bases; unmatched bases: 4. This CDR3 is 15 amino acids long. CDR3 sequence: CASSQDSAGAETQYF. For the CDR3, the DNA is TGCGCCAGCAGCCAAGACTCAGCGGGAGCAGAGACCCAGTACTTC.

The chain has TRBV7-9 and TRBJ1-4; D remains ambiguous. This CDR3 comprises 17 residues. The V end lost 2 bases, the J end lost 1 base, and 14 bases lay between the germline ends. Germline values: CDR1 SEHNR, CDR2 FQNEAQ (reference sequence). The CDR3 here is CASSLRRTTGTNEKLFF. DNA for the CDR3: TGTGCCAGCAGCTTACGGCGTACAACGGGAACTAATGAAAAACTGTTTTTT.

This chain uses TRBV11-2 with TRBJ2-1; weak D call: TRBD1 (5 bases). CDR1 and CDR2 from the germline V gene are SGHAT and FQNNGV. The CDR3 consists of 12 residues. Trimming took off 3 bases at V and 10 bases at J, with 10 bases between the two ends. The CDR3: CASSFPDREQFF. The CDR3 nucleotides are TGTGCCAGCAGCTTTCCCGACAGAGAGCAGTTCTTC. The full variable domain, its missing parts supplied by reference TRBV11-2 and TRBJ2-1, is EAGVAQSPRYKIIEKRQSVAFWCNPISGHATLYWYQQILGQGPKLLIQFQNNGVVDDSQLPKDRFSAERLKGVDSTLKIQPAKLEDSAVYLCASSFPDREQFFGPGTRLTVL.

The J gene is TRBJ2-7, the V gene TRBV2; a possible D gene is TRBD1 (6 bases). The CDR3 length is 16 residues. The V and J ends lost 3 bases and 2 bases respectively, with 17 bases between them. Germline V gene lookup returns CDR1 SNHLY and CDR2 FYNNEI. The CDR3 DNA reads as TGTGCCAGCAGTGACACACACAGGGCGGCGGCCTACGAGCAGTACTTC. This sequence encodes CASSDTHRAAAYEQYF.

The chain combines TRBV9 with TRBJ2-1; D is undetermined. CDR1 and CDR2 (germline): SGDLS, YYNGEE. This CDR3 has 17 residues. V shed 4 bases and J shed 3 bases, with 20 bases lying between them. The CDR3 DNA follows: TGTGCCAGCAGCCAAAGAGAAAGCGTATTGGGCTACAATGAGCAGTTCTTC. It codes for CASSQRESVLGYNEQFF.

As regards this clone: The same CDR3 is also encoded by other DNA sequences in this sample. The chain is built from TRBV5-1 and TRBJ1-3; D unresolved. The CDR3 totals 13 residues. Germline V gene lookup returns CDR1 SGHRS and CDR2 YFSETQ. V lost 4 bases, J lost 0 bases, and 5 bases lay in between. The CDR3 sequence: CASSASSGNTIYF. CDR3 coding DNA: TGCGCCAGCAGCGCGAGCTCTGGAAACACCATATATTTT. Drawing the rest from reference TRBV5-1 and TRBJ1-3, the complete variable domain is KAGVTQTPRYLIKTRGQQVTLSCSPISGHRSVSWYQQTPGQGLQFLFEYFSETQRNKGNFPGRFSGRQFSNSRSEMNVSTLELGDSALYLCASSASSGNTIYFGEGSWLTVV.

The chain is built from TRBV21-1 and TRBJ1-3; TRBD1 is taken as the D call from the table, unchecked against the DNA. TRBV21-1 is assigned pseudogene status. CDR3 length equals 14 residues. CDR3 DNA sequence: TGTGCCAGCAGCAAAGCACAGGGGAGAAACACCATATATTTT. Protein product: CASSKAQGRNTIYF.

A note on this clone: This same CDR3 is encoded by further DNA sequences in the sample. This chain joins TRBV5-1 and TRBJ2-5; D tentatively fits TRBD1 or TRBD2 (5 bases each). V lost 5 bases and J 0 bases, leaving 11 bases between the germline ends. Per germline, CDR1 SGHRS and CDR2 YFSETQ. The CDR3 sequence is 14 residues long. The CDR3 sequence: CASSPGRDQETQYF. The CDR3 DNA follows: TGCGCCAGCAGTCCGGGGCGGGACCAAGAGACCCAGTACTTC.

The V call is TRBV4-1, the J call TRBJ1-1; 7 nucleotides agree with TRBD1. CDR3 size: 15 residues. With 3 bases clipped from V and 1 base from J, the junction kept 5 bases outside the gene matches. The germline V gene has CDR1 MGHRA and CDR2 YSYEKL. CDR3 sequence (DNA): TGCGCCAGCAGCCAGGCCAGGGGGTGGAACACTGAAGCTTTCTTT. Residues: CASSQARGWNTEAFF.

This clone has only one observation. This rearrangement joins TRBV7-2 to TRBJ1-6; D is perhaps TRBD1 (5 bases). V shed 1 base and J shed 9 bases, with 13 bases lying between them. CDR1 is SGHTA, CDR2 FQGNSA, per germline. This CDR3 region has 15 residues. CDR3 residues: CASSLVSGQGSPLHF. The CDR3, as DNA: TGTGCCAGCAGCTTAGTGTCAGGGCAGGGTTCACCCCTCCACTTT.

The chain is built from TRBV5-1 and TRBJ1-6, with 11 bases identical to TRBD1. There are 15 residues in the CDR3. Germline V gene data show CDR1 as SGHRS and CDR2 as YFSETQ. Trimming at V came to 3 bases and at J to 9 bases, leaving 5 bases not matched to a gene. CDR3 nucleotide sequence: TGCGCCAGCAGCTACGACGGGACAGGGGGTTCACCCCTCCACTTT. Translated, it gives CASSYDGTGGSPLHF.

The V and J genes are TRBV7-2 and TRBJ2-1; D remains ambiguous. Trimming removed 1 base from V and 15 bases from J, with 13 bases in between. Per the germline V gene, CDR1 is SGHTA and CDR2 is FQGNSA. This CDR3 contains 12 residues. CDR3 sequence reads: CASSLEALPRFF. In DNA form, the CDR3 reads TGTGCCAGCAGCTTAGAGGCCCTGCCGCGGTTCTTC.

V is TRBV2 and J is TRBJ2-7, with a possible D match to TRBD1 (5 bases). This CDR3 has 14 amino acids. V gave up 3 bases and J gave up 5 bases, with 14 bases separating them. Germline CDR1 SNHLY, CDR2 FYNNEI. Here the CDR3 DNA reads TGTGCCAGCAGTGATCCAGGGTGGCTCAACGAGCAGTACTTC. Translation gives CASSDPGWLNEQYF.

The chain links TRBV10-3 to TRBJ2-7; 9 nucleotides line up with TRBD1. V lost 0 bases, J lost 2 bases, and 8 bases stayed unmatched. CDR1 and CDR2 from the germline V gene are ENHRY and SYGVKD. This CDR3 spans 17 amino acids. The CDR3 loop reads CAISESVKTGGAYEQYF. The CDR3 DNA reads as TGTGCCATCAGTGAGTCTGTAAAGACAGGGGGTGCCTACGAGCAGTACTTC.

The chain couples TRBV5-1 to TRBJ2-7; D possibly corresponds to TRBD1 (5 bases). Trimming took 4 bases from V and 2 from J, leaving 10 bases between them. Germline values: CDR1 SGHRS, CDR2 YFSETQ. This CDR3 region has 13 residues. CDR3 sequence: CASSADNAYEQYF. Here the CDR3 DNA reads TGCGCCAGCAGCGCGGACAATGCCTACGAGCAGTACTTC.

The chain joins TRBV7-2 to TRBJ2-3; the D gene is possibly TRBD1 (6 bases). Between the trimmed V and J ends, which lost 5 bases and 3 bases, there was a span of 18 bases. The germline CDR1 and CDR2 sequences are SGHTA and FQGNSA. CDR3 size: 16 residues. The CDR3 DNA follows: TGTGCCAGCAGCCCAACTAGGGGGATTGGGACAGATACGCAGTATTTT. As protein: CASSPTRGIGTDTQYF.

The rearrangement uses TRBV11-3 and TRBJ1-1; no clear D. With 1 base removed from V and 7 bases from J, the gap between germline ends came to 19 bases. The V gene's germline CDR1 is SGHNT and CDR2 YENEEA. The CDR3 contains 16 residues. CDR3 amino acids: CASSLVVRHRNDEAFF. CDR3 nucleotides: TGTGCCAGCAGCTTAGTGGTTCGGCACCGTAACGATGAAGCTTTCTTT. Full variable domain (rest looked up from reference TRBV11-3 and TRBJ1-1): EAGVVQSPRYKIIEKKQPVAFWCNPISGHNTLYWYLQNLGQGPELLIRYENEEAVDDSQLPKDRFSAERLKGVDSTLKIQPAELGDSAVYLCASSLVVRHRNDEAFFGQGTRLTVV.